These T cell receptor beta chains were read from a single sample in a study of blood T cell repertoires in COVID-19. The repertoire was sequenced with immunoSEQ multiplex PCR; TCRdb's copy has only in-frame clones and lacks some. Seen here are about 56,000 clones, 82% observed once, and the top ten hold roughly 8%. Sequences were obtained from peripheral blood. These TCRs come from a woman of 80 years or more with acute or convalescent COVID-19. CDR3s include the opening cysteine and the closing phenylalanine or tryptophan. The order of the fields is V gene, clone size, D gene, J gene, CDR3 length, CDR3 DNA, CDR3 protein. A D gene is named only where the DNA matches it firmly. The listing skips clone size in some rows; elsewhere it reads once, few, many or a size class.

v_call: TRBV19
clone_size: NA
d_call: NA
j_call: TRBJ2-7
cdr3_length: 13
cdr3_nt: TGTGCCAGTAGTAGGGACTCGTCCTACGAGCAGTACTTC
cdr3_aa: CASSRDSSYEQYF

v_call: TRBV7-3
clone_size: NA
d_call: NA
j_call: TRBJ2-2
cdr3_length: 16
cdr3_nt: TGTGCCAGCAGCCGGAGTTCTCCCTCCCTCTCCGGGGAGCTGTTTTTT
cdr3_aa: CASSRSSPSLSGELFF

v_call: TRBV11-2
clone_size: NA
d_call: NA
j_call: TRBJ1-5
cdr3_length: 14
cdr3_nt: TGTGCCAGCAGCTTAGAAGCTAGCAATCAGCCCCAGCATTTT
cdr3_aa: CASSLEASNQPQHF

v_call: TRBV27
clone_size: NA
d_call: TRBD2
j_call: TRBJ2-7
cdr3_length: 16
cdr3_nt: TGTGCCAGCAGTCCCCCAAGCGGGAGGGCCAGGTACGAGCAGTACTTC
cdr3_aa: CASSPPSGRARYEQYF

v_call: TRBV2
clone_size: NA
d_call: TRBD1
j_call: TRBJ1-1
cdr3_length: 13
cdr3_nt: TGTGCCAGCAGTCTTACAGGGGTACGGAAGTCTTTCTTT
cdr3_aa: CASSLTGVRKSFF

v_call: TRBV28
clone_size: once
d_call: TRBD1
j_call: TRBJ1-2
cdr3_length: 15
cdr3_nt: TGTGCCAGCAGTACCTCAGGACAGGGGAACTATGGCTACACCTTC
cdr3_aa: CASSTSGQGNYGYTF

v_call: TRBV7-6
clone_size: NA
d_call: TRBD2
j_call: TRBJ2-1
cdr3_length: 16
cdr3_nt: TGTGCCAGCAGCTTATCTAGCGGGAGGTCCTACAATGAGCAGTTCTTC
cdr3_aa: CASSLSSGRSYNEQFF

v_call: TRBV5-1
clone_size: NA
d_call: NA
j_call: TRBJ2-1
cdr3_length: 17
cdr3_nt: TGCGCCAGCAGCCAAGAAACACCACTACGGGGGAGCAATGAGCAGTTCTTC
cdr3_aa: CASSQETPLRGSNEQFF

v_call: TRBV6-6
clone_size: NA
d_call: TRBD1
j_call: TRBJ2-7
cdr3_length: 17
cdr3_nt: TGTGCCAGCAGTCGTACTCGTTCCGGGACAGGGGGTTACGAGCAGTACTTC
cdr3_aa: CASSRTRSGTGGYEQYF

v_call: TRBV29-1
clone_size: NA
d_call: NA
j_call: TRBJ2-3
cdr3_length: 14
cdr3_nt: TGCAGCGTAGACCCTAGCGCAATAACAGATACGCAGTATTTT
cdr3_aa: CSVDPSAITDTQYF

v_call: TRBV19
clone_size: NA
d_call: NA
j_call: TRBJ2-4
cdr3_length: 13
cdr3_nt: TGTGCCAGTACCCCCGGAGGGGCTGGCATTCAGTACTTC
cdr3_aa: CASTPGGAGIQYF

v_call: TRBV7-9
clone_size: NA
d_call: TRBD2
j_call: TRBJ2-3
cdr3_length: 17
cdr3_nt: TGTGCCAGCAGCTTAAGTCGATGGACTAGCGACACAGATACGCAGTATTTT
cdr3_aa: CASSLSRWTSDTDTQYF

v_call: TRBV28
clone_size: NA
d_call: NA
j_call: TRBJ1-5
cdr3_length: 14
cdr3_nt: TGTGCCAGCAGTGGGCTGGCAAAGAATCAGCCCCAGCATTTT
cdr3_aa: CASSGLAKNQPQHF

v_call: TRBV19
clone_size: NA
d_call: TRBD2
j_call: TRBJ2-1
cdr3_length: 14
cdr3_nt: TGTGCCACCAGGGCTAGCGGGGTAAGAAATGAGCAGTTCTTC
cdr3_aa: CATRASGVRNEQFF

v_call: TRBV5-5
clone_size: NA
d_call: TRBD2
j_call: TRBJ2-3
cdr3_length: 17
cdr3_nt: TGTGCCAGCAGCTTGGCAACCGGGACTAGCGGGAGGGTCCCGCAGTATTTT
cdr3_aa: CASSLATGTSGRVPQYF

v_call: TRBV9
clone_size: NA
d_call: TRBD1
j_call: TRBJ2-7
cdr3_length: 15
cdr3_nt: TGTGCCAGCAGCGTAGATCCGGGACAGGGGTACGAGCAGTACTTC
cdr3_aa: CASSVDPGQGYEQYF

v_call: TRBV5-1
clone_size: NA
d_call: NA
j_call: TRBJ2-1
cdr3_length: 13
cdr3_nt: TGCGCCAGCAGCCTAGGGGGGGAGTATGAGCAGTTCTTC
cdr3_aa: CASSLGGEYEQFF

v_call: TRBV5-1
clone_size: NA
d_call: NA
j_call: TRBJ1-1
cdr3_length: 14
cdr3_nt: TGCGCCAGCAGCGGAAGACAGATGAACACTGAAGCTTTCTTT
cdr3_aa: CASSGRQMNTEAFF

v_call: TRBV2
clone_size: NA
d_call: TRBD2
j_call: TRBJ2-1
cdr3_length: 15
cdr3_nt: TGTGCCAGCAACAGACTAGCGGGAGGGTACAATGAGCAGTTCTTC
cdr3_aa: CASNRLAGGYNEQFF

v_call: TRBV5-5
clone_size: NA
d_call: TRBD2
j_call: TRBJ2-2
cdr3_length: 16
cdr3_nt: TGTGCCAGCAGCCCGGACGCGGGAGGGCCGCCCGGGGAGCTGTTTTTT
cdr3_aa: CASSPDAGGPPGELFF

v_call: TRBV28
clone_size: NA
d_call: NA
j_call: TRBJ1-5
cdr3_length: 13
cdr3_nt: TGTGCCAGCAGTTTCGGGGGAACTCAGCCCCAGCATTTT
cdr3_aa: CASSFGGTQPQHF

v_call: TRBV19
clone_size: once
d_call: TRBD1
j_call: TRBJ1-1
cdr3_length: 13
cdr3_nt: TGTGCCAGTAGATTAGGTGAGGGGACAGACGCTTTCTTT
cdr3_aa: CASRLGEGTDAFF

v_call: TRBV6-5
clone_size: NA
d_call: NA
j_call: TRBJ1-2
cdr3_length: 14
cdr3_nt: TGTGCCAGCAGAAGGACAGAGATTAACTATGGCTACACCTTC
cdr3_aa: CASRRTEINYGYTF

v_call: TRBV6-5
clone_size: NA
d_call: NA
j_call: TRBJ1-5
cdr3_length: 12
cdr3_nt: TGTGCCAGCAGTCCCCTCGGTCAGCCCCAGCATTTT
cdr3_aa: CASSPLGQPQHF

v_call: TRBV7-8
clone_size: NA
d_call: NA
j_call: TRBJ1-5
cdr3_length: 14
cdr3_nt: TGTGCCAGCAGCTGGGGCCAGGGAAATCAGCCCCAGCATTTT
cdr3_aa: CASSWGQGNQPQHF

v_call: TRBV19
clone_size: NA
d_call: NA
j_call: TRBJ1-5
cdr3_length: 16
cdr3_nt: TGTGCCAGTAGTATAGGGGGTACACCAAGGGGTCAGCCCCAGCATTTT
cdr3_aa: CASSIGGTPRGQPQHF

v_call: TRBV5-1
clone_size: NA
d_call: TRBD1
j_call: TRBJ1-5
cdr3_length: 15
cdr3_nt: TGCGCCAGCAGCGTCGCTACAGGGGTTGGTCAGCCCCAGCATTTT
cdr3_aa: CASSVATGVGQPQHF

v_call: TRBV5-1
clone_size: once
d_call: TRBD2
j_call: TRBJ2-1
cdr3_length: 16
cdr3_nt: TGCGCCAGCAGCTCGTCAACTAGCGGGCACTACAATGAGCAGTTCTTC
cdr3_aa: CASSSSTSGHYNEQFF

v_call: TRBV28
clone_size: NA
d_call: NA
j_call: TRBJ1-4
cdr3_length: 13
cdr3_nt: TGTGCCAGCAGTTTCCAGGGTGGTGGCAAACTGTTTTTT
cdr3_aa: CASSFQGGGKLFF

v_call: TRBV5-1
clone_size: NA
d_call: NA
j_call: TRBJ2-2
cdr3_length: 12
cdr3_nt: TGCGCCAGCAGCTTGGTAGCCGGGGAGCTGTTTTTT
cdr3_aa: CASSLVAGELFF

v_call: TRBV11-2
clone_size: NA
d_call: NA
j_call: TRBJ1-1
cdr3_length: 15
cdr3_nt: TGTGCCAGCAGACCGTCGGGGGAAGGGAACACTGAAGCTTTCTTT
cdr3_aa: CASRPSGEGNTEAFF

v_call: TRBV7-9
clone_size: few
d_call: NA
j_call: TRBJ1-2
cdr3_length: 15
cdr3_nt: TGTGCCAGCAGCTTAGACCAGGGGTACGGCTATGGCTACACCTTC
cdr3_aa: CASSLDQGYGYGYTF

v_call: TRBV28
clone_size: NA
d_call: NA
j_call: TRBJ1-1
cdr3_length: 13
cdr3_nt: TGTGCCAGCAGTTTTGTTAGGAGTGGTGAAGCTTTCTTT
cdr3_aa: CASSFVRSGEAFF

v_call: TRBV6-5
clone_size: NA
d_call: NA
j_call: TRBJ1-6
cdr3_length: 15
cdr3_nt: TGTGCCAGCAGCCCCAAGAGCTCCTATAATTCACCCCTCCACTTT
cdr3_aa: CASSPKSSYNSPLHF

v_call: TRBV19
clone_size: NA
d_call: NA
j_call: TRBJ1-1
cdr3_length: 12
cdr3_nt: TGTGCCAGTACGGCGGGGAGGGCTGAAGCTTTCTTT
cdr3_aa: CASTAGRAEAFF

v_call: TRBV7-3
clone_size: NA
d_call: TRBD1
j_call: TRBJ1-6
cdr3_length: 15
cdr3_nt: TGTGCCAGCAGCCGGGACAGCGCCTATAATTCACCCCTCCACTTT
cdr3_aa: CASSRDSAYNSPLHF

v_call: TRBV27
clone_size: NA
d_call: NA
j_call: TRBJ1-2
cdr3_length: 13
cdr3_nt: TGTGCCAGCAGTTCGGGACAAAATTCTGGCTACACCTTC
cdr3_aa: CASSSGQNSGYTF

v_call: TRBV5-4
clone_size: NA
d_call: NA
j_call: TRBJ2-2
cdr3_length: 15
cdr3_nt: TGTGCCAGCAGCTTGGGCAGGGTGAACACCGGGGAGCTGTTTTTT
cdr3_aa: CASSLGRVNTGELFF

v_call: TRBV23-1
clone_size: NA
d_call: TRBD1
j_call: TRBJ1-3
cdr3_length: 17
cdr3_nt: TGCGCCAGCAGTCAAAGGGACAGAGAGAGCTCTGGAAACACCATATATTTT
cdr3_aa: CASSQRDRESSGNTIYF

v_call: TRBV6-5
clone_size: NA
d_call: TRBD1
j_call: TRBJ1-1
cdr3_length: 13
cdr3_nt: TGTGCCAGCACGACAGGGACGGTCACTGAAGCTTTCTTT
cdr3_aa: CASTTGTVTEAFF

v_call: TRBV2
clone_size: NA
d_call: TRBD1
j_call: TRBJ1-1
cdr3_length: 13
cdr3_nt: TGTGCCACGGACAGGGCTTATGACACTGAAGCTTTCTTT
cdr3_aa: CATDRAYDTEAFF

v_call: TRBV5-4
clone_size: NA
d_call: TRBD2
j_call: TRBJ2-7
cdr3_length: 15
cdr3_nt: TGTGCCAGCAGTTTGGCTAGCGGGGGGTATAGCGAGCAGTACTTC
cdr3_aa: CASSLASGGYSEQYF

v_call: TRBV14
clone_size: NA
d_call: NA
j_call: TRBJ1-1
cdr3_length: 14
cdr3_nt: TGTGCCAGCAGCCATGGACAGCCGAACACTGAAGCTTTCTTT
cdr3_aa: CASSHGQPNTEAFF

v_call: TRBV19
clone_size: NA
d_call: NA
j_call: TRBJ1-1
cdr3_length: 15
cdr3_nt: TGTGCCAGTCTTACCACGACGGAGGGGAGGACGGAAGCTTTCTTT
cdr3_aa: CASLTTTEGRTEAFF

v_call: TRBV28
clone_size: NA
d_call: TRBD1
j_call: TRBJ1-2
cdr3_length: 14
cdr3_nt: TGTGCCAGCAGTTTAGAGGGACAGGTCTATGGCTACACCTTC
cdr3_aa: CASSLEGQVYGYTF